This record concerns one TCR beta chain sequence. No cognate antigen has been identified for it. Within one base of it there is no much larger clone, and no base qualities were kept. The data are from a study of blood T cell repertoires in COVID-19 (dated by TCRdb to the early 2020s). As for the study more broadly: Collaborator samples came from the United States, Italy and Spain and covered acute and convalescent phases of COVID-19. The repertoires were made available in a free public database intended to serve as a resource for research on the immune response to SARS-CoV-2. The dataset comprised deeply sampled blood TCRbeta repertoires from subjects exposed to, actively infected with, or recovered from COVID-19. Where available, HLA class I and class II types were taken from metadata supplied by the sample provider and were not determined by assay-based typing. The material from the prospective study consisted of cDNA or gDNA derived from T cells, B-cell-depleted T cells, or PBMCs. The sample metadata nearly always contained a de-identified subject ID, COVID-19 status, age in years and sex. The samples were drawn from two sources: the first 160 participants of the ongoing ImmuneRACE study, and 1,000 to 1,500 subjects contributed by 6 global collaborators. Overall results and qualifications from the work: The amount of clinical and demographic metadata varied by source and participant and was provided uncurated.

The V end gives up 4 bases and the J end 0 bases, leaving 9 bases in the junction not matched to a gene. Inclusive of the bounding cysteine and phenylalanine, the CDR3 is 19 residues long. CDR3 DNA is the only sequence kept; it has 57 bases, read in frame from the first base. CDR1 and CDR2 are drawn from the germline V gene (reference sequence): MNHEY, SMNVEV. A second Seattle source provided samples from volunteer blood donors who had recovered from COVID-19. The collaborating institutions used their own protocols to collect whole blood in K2EDTA tubes. For TCRbeta analysis, collaborators shipped samples in one of three forms: frozen whole blood, isolated PBMCs, or DNA extracted from either of those sample types. TCRbeta CDR3 regions were amplified from genomic DNA using the immunoSEQ Assay, a bias-controlled multiplex PCR. The paper's data handling went like this. The number of nucleated cells in each sample was estimated by amplification of reference gene primers within the assay. To quantify the absolute abundance of each unique TCRbeta CDR3 rearrangement, sequence reads were collapsed and filtered. For each sample, productive Simpson clonality was calculated as the square root of Simpson's diversity index over productive rearrangements. TCRdb provides this immuneACCESS table in a form limited to in-frame rearrangements. Some clones are lacking; in checked studies, under half of them reflect an unresolved V gene, and why the rest are absent is not known. V, J and clone size derive from that table, while D and trimming were established from the DNA sequence. Counted in this sample were some 190,000 clones; around nine tenths of them appeared once. Together, the top ten hold roughly 5.6% of the sample.

The sequenced material came from peripheral blood. The sequence came from a woman aged 40 to 49 who had recovered from COVID-19. The rearranged segments are TRBV27 and TRBJ2-6; 10 junctional bases match TRBD2. In nucleotide form, the sequence is TGTGCCAGCAGTTCCATTGGACTAGCGGCGTTCTCTGGGGCCAACGTCCTGACTTTC. Translated, it gives CASSSIGLAAFSGANVLTF. The reference TRBV27 and TRBJ2-6 proteins fill in what lies around the CDR3, so the full variable domain reads EAQVTQNPRYLITVTGKKLTVTCSQNMNHEYMSWYRQDPGLGLRQIYYSMNVEVTDKGDVPEGYKVSRKEKRNFPLILESPSPNQTSLYFCASSSIGLAAFSGANVLTFGAGSRLTVL.